These 2 T cell receptor beta chains were sequenced from one sample in a study of blood T cells in healthy people across ages. Primed by a sample-barcoded 5' primer and a J-beta primer mix, a second PCR proceeded for about 6 to 11 cycles. TCRdb ran MiXCR on the 5' RACE reads and lists one entry per CDR3 protein. The table has 650,000 to 1,000,000 distinct CDR3 sequences, roughly 40% seen once; the top ten hold roughly 13%. The sample was blood. The source of these receptors is a man between 18 and 35 years old in good health.

The table lists this clonotype with a few counts. The V and J genes are TRBV9 and TRBJ1-4; D not resolved. V shed 4 bases and J shed 7 bases, with 17 bases lying between them. Germline CDR1 reads SGDLS; CDR2 reads YYNGEE. The length of the CDR3 is 15 residues. The CDR3: CASSPRMGSGEKLFF. CDR3 coding DNA: TGTGCCAGCAGCCCCCGCATGGGGTCAGGTGAAAAACTGTTTTTT.

This sequence joins TRBV9 and TRBJ2-4, with 8 bases matching TRBD1. The CDR3 length is 16 residues. The V gene end was trimmed by 4 bases and the J gene end by 0 bases; junction bases not matched to a gene: 6. Germline values: CDR1 SGDLS, CDR2 YYNGEE. This CDR3 is CASSQGQAQAKNIQYF. The CDR3 DNA is TGTGCCAGCAGCCAGGGACAGGCCCAAGCCAAAAACATTCAGTACTTC.